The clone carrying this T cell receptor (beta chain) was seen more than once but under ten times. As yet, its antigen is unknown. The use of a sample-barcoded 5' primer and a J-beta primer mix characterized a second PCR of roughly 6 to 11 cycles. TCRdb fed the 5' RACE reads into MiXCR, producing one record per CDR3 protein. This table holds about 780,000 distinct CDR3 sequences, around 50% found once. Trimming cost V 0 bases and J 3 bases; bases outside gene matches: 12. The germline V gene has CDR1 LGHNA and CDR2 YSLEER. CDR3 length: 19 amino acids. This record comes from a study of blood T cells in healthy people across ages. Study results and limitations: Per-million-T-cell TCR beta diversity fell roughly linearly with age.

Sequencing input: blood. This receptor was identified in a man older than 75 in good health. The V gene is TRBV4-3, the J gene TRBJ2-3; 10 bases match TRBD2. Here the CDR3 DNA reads TGCGCCAGCAGCCAAGAAAAGGCTAGCGGGAGCGCGGGGACAGATACGCAGTATTTT. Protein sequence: CASSQEKASGSAGTDTQYF.